The next 6 T cell receptor beta chains were all read from a single sample in a study of CD8 T cells in Susac syndrome. With random hexamers, 0.5 to 1 ug RNA was reverse transcribed. MiXCR, applied by TCRdb to the immunoSEQ multiplex PCR reads, yields one record per CDR3 protein. The data contain some 130,000 distinct CDR3 sequences, 91% of them singletons. Sequencing input: CD8+ T cells from PBMCs. All receptors come from a human donor with multiple sclerosis.

This clonotype is a singleton in its sample. This chain joins TRBV6-2 or TRBV6-3 and TRBJ1-1, with D possibly TRBD1 on 6 matching bases. Trimming took 10 bases from V and 6 from J, leaving 15 bases between them. Germline V CDR1 and CDR2: MNHEY, SVGEGT. The CDR3 has 12 amino acids. The DNA of the CDR3 is TGTGCCATAGCTACAGGGATGGCTGAAGCTTTCTTT. Translation: CAIATGMAEAFF.

The V and J genes are TRBV12-3 or TRBV12-4 and TRBJ2-3; no firm D call. V was pared by 6 bases and J by 2 bases, with 9 bases between. The CDR3 spans 13 residues. CDR3 residues: CASRDLNTDTQYF. The CDR3 DNA sequence: TGTGCCAGCAGGGACCTCAACACAGATACGCAGTATTTT.

This chain links TRBV7-9 with TRBJ1-1; D gene uncertain. Trimming cost V 8 bases and J 0 bases, with 7 bases left between them. The V gene's germline CDR1 is SEHNR and CDR2 FQNEAQ (reference sequence). This CDR3 comprises 12 residues. In DNA, the CDR3 is TGTGCCAGCCTTTCGGTGAACACTGAAGCTTTCTTT. Its protein product is CASLSVNTEAFF.

The V and J genes are TRBV24-1 and TRBJ2-2; D is possibly TRBD1 (6 bases). The CDR3 has 13 residues. CDR1 is KGHDR, CDR2 SFDVKD, per germline. Trimming cost V 1 base and J 8 bases, with 7 bases left between them. Written as DNA, the CDR3 is TGTGCCACCAGTGATTTTGACAGGGGGGAGCTGTTTTTT. Its protein is CATSDFDRGELFF.

This chain links TRBV7-9 with TRBJ1-1; D not resolved. V was pared by 3 bases and J by 4 bases, with 9 bases between. CDR1 is SEHNR and CDR2 is FQNEAQ in the germline V gene (reference sequence). There are 13 residues in the CDR3. CDR3 in DNA: TGTGCCAGCAGCTTTGGAGATAGCACTGAAGCTTTCTTT. Amino acids: CASSFGDSTEAFF. Combining the CDR3 with reference TRBV7-9 and TRBJ1-1 gives the whole variable domain DTGVSQNPRHKITKRGQNVTFRCDPISEHNRLYWYRQTLGQGPEFLTYFQNEAQLEKSRLLSDRFSAERPKGSFSTLEIQRTEQGDSAMYLCASSFGDSTEAFFGQGTRLTVV.

The chain couples TRBV6-2 or TRBV6-3 to TRBJ2-7; possibly TRBD1 for D (6 bases). V was pared by 3 bases and J by 7 bases, with 7 bases between. CDR3 size: 11 residues. CDR1 MNHEY and CDR2 SVGEGT come from the germline V gene. CDR3: CASSYRGEQYF. DNA for the CDR3: TGTGCCAGCAGTTATAGGGGGGAGCAGTACTTC.